The present TCR beta chain was sequenced within a study of OX40 agonist ivuxolimab in advanced cancers. Study-wide background: Recorded diagnoses for dose-escalation patients were hepatocellular carcinoma, melanoma, renal cell or head and neck cancer.

Germline CDR1 and CDR2: MNHEY and SMNVEV (reference sequence). V gave up 4 bases and J gave up 0 bases; unmatched junction bases: 3. CDR3 length: 14 amino acids. Profiling relied on immunoSEQ multiplex PCR, and the TCRdb table lists in-frame clones only, not all of them. The repertoire holds 45,000 to 65,000 clones, with approximately 75% as singletons. J is TRBJ2-7 and V is TRBV27; 7 bases align to TRBD1. Material: CD4+ or CD8+ T cells sorted from blood, obtained in a trial of the OX40 agonist ivuxolimab. The sequence came from an adult with an advanced solid tumor such as melanoma, head and neck, liver or kidney cancer. As DNA, the CDR3 is TGTGCCAGCAGTTCTCACAGGGGCTCCTACGAGCAGTACTTC. It encodes CASSSHRGSYEQYF.